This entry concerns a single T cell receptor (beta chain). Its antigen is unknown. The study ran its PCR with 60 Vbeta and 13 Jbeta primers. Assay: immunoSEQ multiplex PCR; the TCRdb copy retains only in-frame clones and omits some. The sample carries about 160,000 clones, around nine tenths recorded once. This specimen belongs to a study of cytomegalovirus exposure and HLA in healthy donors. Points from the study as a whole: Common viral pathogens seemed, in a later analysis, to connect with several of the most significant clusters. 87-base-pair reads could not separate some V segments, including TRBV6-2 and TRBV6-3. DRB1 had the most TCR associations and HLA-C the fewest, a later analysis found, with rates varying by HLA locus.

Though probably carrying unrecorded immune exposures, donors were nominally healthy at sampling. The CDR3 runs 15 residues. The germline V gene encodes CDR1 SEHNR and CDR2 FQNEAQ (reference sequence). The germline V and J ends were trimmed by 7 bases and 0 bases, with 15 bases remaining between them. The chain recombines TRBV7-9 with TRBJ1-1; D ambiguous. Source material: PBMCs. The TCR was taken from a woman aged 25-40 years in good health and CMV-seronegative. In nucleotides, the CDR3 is TGTGCCAGCATCGAAAACGGCGGGGTGAACACTGAAGCTTTCTTT. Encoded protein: CASIENGGVNTEAFF.